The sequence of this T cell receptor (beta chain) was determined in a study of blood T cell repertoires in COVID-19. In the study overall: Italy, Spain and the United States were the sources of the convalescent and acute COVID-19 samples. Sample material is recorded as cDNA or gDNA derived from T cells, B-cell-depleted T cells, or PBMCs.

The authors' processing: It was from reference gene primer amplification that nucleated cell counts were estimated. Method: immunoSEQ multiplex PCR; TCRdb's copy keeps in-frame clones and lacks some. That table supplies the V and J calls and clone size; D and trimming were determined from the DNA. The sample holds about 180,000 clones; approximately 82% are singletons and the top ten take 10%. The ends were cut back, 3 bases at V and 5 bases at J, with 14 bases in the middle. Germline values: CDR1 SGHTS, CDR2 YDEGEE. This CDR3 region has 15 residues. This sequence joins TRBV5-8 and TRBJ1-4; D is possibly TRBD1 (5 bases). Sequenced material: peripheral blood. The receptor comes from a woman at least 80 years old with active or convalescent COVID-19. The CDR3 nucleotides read TGTGCCAGCAGCTCGGGACTGAATCCGAATGAAAAACTGTTTTTT. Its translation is CASSSGLNPNEKLFF.